This TCR beta chain was sequenced in a study of T cell responses to AZD1222 COVID-19 vaccine. Study at large: Pooled samples include second doses given at about 4 or 12 weeks. General study findings and limits: Unmutated variant regions are reportedly targeted by nearly half of spike-specific TCRs.

In regard to this clone: What it binds is unknown.

Libraries were prepared by immunoSEQ multiplex PCR; TCRdb keeps only in-frame clonotypes and omits some of them. The sample records around 58,000 clones, 84% being singletons. Germline CDR1 and CDR2: SEHNR and FQNEAQ (reference sequence). CDR3 length equals 16 residues. Unmatched junction bases numbered 9, after V lost 2 bases and J lost 5 bases. The rearrangement links TRBV7-9 to TRBJ2-1, with 7 nucleotides matching TRBD2. The sequenced sample was peripheral blood, obtained on day 0 of AZD1222 vaccination. The clonotype comes from an adult in good health. CDR3 in amino acids: CASSLTAGARHNEQFF. The CDR3 nucleotides read TGTGCCAGCAGCTTAACTGCGGGAGCTCGGCACAATGAGCAGTTCTTC.